This T cell receptor (beta chain) was recovered during a study of blood T cell repertoires in COVID-19. Turning to the study itself: COVID-19 samples collected from the United States, Italy and Spain covered acute and convalescent phases. T cells, B-cell-depleted T cells, or PBMCs provided the cDNA or gDNA that served as material.

In the original processing: Researchers report that nucleated cell counts were estimated from reference gene primer amplification. Profiled with immunoSEQ multiplex PCR; TCRdb holds only in-frame clones, not every one. V and J calls and clone size are those listed in that table; D and trimming were worked out from the DNA. Of about 200,000 clones detected, more than 85% appear once; the ten largest clones hold roughly 10%. Seattle researchers signed up patients amid active infection and tracked them longitudinally. Germline trimming cut 4 bases from V and 2 bases from J; bases unmatched to any gene: 9. Looked up from germline, CDR1 is SGHNT and CDR2 is YYREEE (reference sequence). CDR3 length: 16 residues.

The receptor comes from a woman between 50 and 59 years old with COVID-19, enrolled during active disease. J is TRBJ2-3 and V is TRBV5-4, with TRBD2 matching over 8 bases. Source material: peripheral blood. This CDR3 is CASSERTSFTTDTQYF. The CDR3 coding sequence is TGTGCCAGCAGCGAAAGGACTAGCTTCACCACAGATACGCAGTATTTT.